The 18 T cell receptor beta chains reported below all come from one sample, sequenced in a study of blood T cell repertoires in COVID-19. Clones were read by immunoSEQ multiplex PCR, and TCRdb kept only the in-frame ones, dropping some. The repertoire has about 46,000 clones, over 75% of them found once; the top ten carry around 8.6%. Source material: peripheral blood. These receptors were collected from a middle-aged man with acute or convalescent COVID-19.

This chain uses TRBV9 with TRBJ1-2, with D possibly TRBD1 on 6 matching bases. Germline-derived CDR1 and CDR2 are SGDLS and YYNGEE. CDR3 length equals 14 residues. Trimming pared 1 base from V and 4 bases from J, leaving 11 bases between. The CDR3 region has the DNA TGTGCCAGCAGCGTAACAGGGTTGGGCTATGGCTACACCTTC. This codes for CASSVTGLGYGYTF.

The rearrangement uses TRBV10-3 and TRBJ1-2, with TRBD1 matching over 7 bases. The germline CDR1 and CDR2 sequences are ENHRY and SYGVKD. The CDR3 spans 14 residues. V trimming: 4 bases; J trimming: 2 bases; junction bases outside the gene matches: 4. CDR3 amino acids: CAISVQQGNYGYTF. As DNA, the CDR3 is TGTGCCATCAGTGTCCAACAGGGGAACTATGGCTACACCTTC.

The chain has TRBV5-6 and TRBJ1-2, with 9 bases aligning to TRBD1. V shed 4 bases, J shed 6 bases, and the junction held 19 bases outside the gene matches. CDR3 length: 18 amino acids. CDR1 is SGHDT, CDR2 YYEEEE, per germline. The CDR3 spells CASSVWLGLGQGKDGYTF. The CDR3 DNA is TGTGCCAGCAGCGTTTGGTTGGGCCTGGGACAGGGAAAAGATGGCTACACCTTC. Supplemented by reference TRBV5-6 and TRBJ1-2, the full variable domain reads DAGVTQSPTHLIKTRGQQVTLRCSPKSGHDTVSWYQQALGQGPQFIFQYYEEEERQRGNFPDRFSGHQFPNYSSELNVNALLLGDSALYLCASSVWLGLGQGKDGYTFGSGTRLTVV.

V and J are TRBV5-1 and TRBJ1-2, with 7 bases that match TRBD1. In germline, CDR1 is SGHRS, CDR2 YFSETQ. The V gene end was trimmed by 4 bases and the J gene end by 6 bases; junction bases not matched to a gene: 15. The length of the CDR3 is 16 residues. CDR3 coding DNA: TGCGCCAGCAGCAAAGGGACAGCCACTTTAGTACATGGCTACACCTTC. Translating it yields CASSKGTATLVHGYTF.

The rearrangement joins TRBV7-7 to TRBJ2-1, with D unresolved. V was cut by 5 bases and J by 0 bases, with 11 bases left in between. This CDR3 is built from 15 residues. Germline lookup yields CDR1 SSHAT and CDR2 FNYEAQ (reference sequence). This CDR3 is CASSPDWASYNEQFF. The CDR3 DNA sequence: TGTGCCAGCAGCCCCGATTGGGCCTCCTACAATGAGCAGTTCTTC.

This clone was recorded once. The chain uses TRBV5-4 and TRBJ2-1; a possible D gene is TRBD1 (5 bases). The CDR3 has 13 residues. Germline CDR1 reads SGHNT; CDR2 reads YYREEE (reference sequence). Trimming took off 0 bases at V and 10 bases at J, with 11 bases between the two ends. CDR3 sequence reads: CASSLAVGAEQFF. The CDR3 nucleotides read TGTGCCAGCAGCTTGGCCGTAGGGGCCGAGCAGTTCTTC.

This chain joins TRBV25-1 and TRBJ2-1, with D perhaps TRBD1 (5 bases). This CDR3 contains 13 residues. V dropped 0 bases and J dropped 12 bases, with 12 bases sitting between them. Germline V CDR1 and CDR2: MGHDK, SYGVNS. CDR3 sequence: CASSEYDRIGQFF. In nucleotides, the CDR3 is TGTGCCAGCAGTGAATATGACAGAATCGGGCAGTTCTTC.

The chain is built from TRBV7-3 and TRBJ1-4, with TRBD1 matching 8 bases. Germline loops: CDR1 SGHTA, CDR2 FQGTGA. J lost 5 bases, V lost 3 bases, and 5 bases had no gene match. The CDR3 is 15 amino acids. In DNA form, the CDR3 reads TGTGCCAGCAGCTTTTCAGGGGGCGCCAATGAAAAACTGTTTTTT. Amino acids: CASSFSGGANEKLFF. The whole variable domain, remainder taken from reference TRBV7-3 and TRBJ1-4, is GAGVSQTPSNKVTEKGKYVELRCDPISGHTALYWYRQSLGQGPEFLIYFQGTGAADDSGLPNDRFFAVRPEGSVSTLKIQRTERGDSAVYLCASSFSGGANEKLFFGSGTQLSVL.

The chain carries TRBV10-3 and TRBJ1-2; 11 bases align to TRBD1. Germline trimming cut 10 bases from V and 5 bases from J; bases unmatched to any gene: 12. Germline V gives CDR1 ENHRY, CDR2 SYGVKD. CDR3 size: 15 residues. The DNA for the CDR3 is TGTGCCACCGCTGACGGGGGGACAGGGGGTTATGGCTACACCTTC. Translating gives CATADGGTGGYGYTF.

This clone has a handful of counts. V is TRBV4-2 and J is TRBJ2-2; D gene unclear. V lost 0 bases, J lost 7 bases, and 12 bases lay in between. Germline CDR1 and CDR2: LGHNA and YNFKEQ. The CDR3 has 15 residues. In nucleotides, the CDR3 is TGTGCCAGCAGCCAAGAAATCCGGGTGGTCGGGGAGCTGTTTTTT. This encodes CASSQEIRVVGELFF.

The chain links TRBV28 to TRBJ2-3; TRBD1 agrees at 10 bases. Per germline, CDR1 MDHEN and CDR2 SYDVKM. Germline trimming cut 2 bases from V and 2 bases from J; bases unmatched to any gene: 4. CDR3 length equals 16 residues. As DNA, the CDR3 is TGTGCCAGCAGTTTAGCCCGACAGGGGGCCACAGATACGCAGTATTTT. Translation gives CASSLARQGATDTQYF. The full variable domain, in which reference TRBV28 and TRBJ2-3 provide the parts outside the CDR3, is DVKVTQSSRYLVKRTGEKVFLECVQDMDHENMFWYRQDPGLGLRLIYFSYDVKMKEKGDIPEGYSVSREKKERFSLILESASTNQTSMYLCASSLARQGATDTQYFGPGTRLTVL.

The chain links TRBV9 to TRBJ2-1; 8 bases are a match to TRBD2. CDR3 length: 16 residues. Germline-derived CDR1 and CDR2 are SGDLS and YYNGEE. V was clipped by 3 bases and J by 0 bases; unmatched bases: 5. CDR3 nucleotide sequence: TGTGCCAGCAGCGGCAAGCGGGGGAGCTCCTACAATGAGCAGTTCTTC. Protein sequence: CASSGKRGSSYNEQFF.

This chain connects TRBV6-6 to TRBJ2-1; 8 bases line up with TRBD1. The CDR3 is 15 residues long. V dropped 1 base and J dropped 9; count of bases not matched to a gene: 8. CDR1 and CDR2 from the germline V gene are MNHNY and SVGAGI (reference sequence). In DNA form, the CDR3 reads TGTGCCAGCAGTTACTTGCCCAGGGGGCTTAGTGAGCAGTTCTTC. Protein product: CASSYLPRGLSEQFF.

The chain employs TRBV3-1 (or the pseudogene TRBV3-2) and TRBJ1-2; the match to TRBD1 covers 10 bases. The CDR3 has 17 amino acids. J lost 3 bases, V lost 4 bases, and 11 bases had no gene match. Germline V gives CDR1 LGHDT, CDR2 YNNKEL (reference sequence). CDR3 sequence (DNA): TGTGCCAGCAGCCGCGAGACAGGGGGCGCCGGCTACTATGGCTACACCTTC. It yields the protein CASSRETGGAGYYGYTF.

The CDR3 reads CASSPSGGTYEQYF. DNA of the CDR3: TGTGCCAGCAGCCCTAGCGGGGGGACCTACGAGCAGTACTTC. The V call is TRBV5-6, the J call TRBJ2-7; 11 bases agree with TRBD2. The length of the CDR3 is 14 residues. Losses at the gene ends were 4 bases for V and 2 bases for J; bases not matched to a gene: 2. Germline CDR1 SGHDT, CDR2 YYEEEE. Full variable domain (remainder filled in from reference TRBV5-6 and TRBJ2-7): DAGVTQSPTHLIKTRGQQVTLRCSPKSGHDTVSWYQQALGQGPQFIFQYYEEEERQRGNFPDRFSGHQFPNYSSELNVNALLLGDSALYLCASSPSGGTYEQYFGPGTRLTVT.

The rearrangement joins TRBV27 to TRBJ2-1; the match to TRBD2 covers 7 bases. Germline loops: CDR1 MNHEY, CDR2 SMNVEV (reference sequence). V shed 2 bases, J shed 6 bases, and the junction held 7 bases outside the gene matches. The CDR3 consists of 15 residues. The CDR3 sequence is CASSLTSAYPNEQFF. CDR3 nucleotides: TGTGCCAGCAGTTTAACTAGCGCCTACCCCAATGAGCAGTTCTTC.

V gene TRBV18 combines with J gene TRBJ2-3, with D unresolved. The CDR3 totals 15 residues. The V gene's germline CDR1 is KGHSH and CDR2 LQKENI. V was trimmed by 3 bases and J by 5 bases, leaving 15 bases between them. This CDR3 reads CASSPTLYSGDTQYF. The CDR3, as DNA: TGTGCCAGCTCACCTACCCTCTATAGTGGAGATACGCAGTATTTT. Combining the CDR3 with reference TRBV18 and TRBJ2-3 gives the whole variable domain NAGVMQNPRHLVRRRGQEARLRCSPMKGHSHVYWYRQLPEEGLKFMVYLQKENIIDESGMPKERFSAEFPKEGPSILRIQQVVRGDSAAYFCASSPTLYSGDTQYFGPGTRLTVL.

The chain uses TRBV9 and TRBJ2-7; 10 nucleotides line up with TRBD2. V gave up 3 bases and J gave up 2 bases; unmatched junction bases: 8. The CDR3 has 16 residues. Germline CDR1 reads SGDLS; CDR2 reads YYNGEE. For the CDR3, the DNA is TGTGCCAGCAGCGGGCGGTCTAGCGGGGGAACCTACGAGCAGTACTTC. Its protein is CASSGRSSGGTYEQYF. Full variable domain (rest looked up from reference TRBV9 and TRBJ2-7): DSGVTQTPKHLITATGQRVTLRCSPRSGDLSVYWYQQSLDQGLQFLIQYYNGEERAKGNILERFSAQQFPDLHSELNLSSLELGDSALYFCASSGRSSGGTYEQYFGPGTRLTVT.